Following are 10 T cell receptor beta chains from one sample sequenced in a study of T cells after posttransplantation cyclophosphamide. Using immunoSEQ multiplex PCR, the repertoire was profiled, and TCRdb retains in-frame clones only, with some absent. This table has roughly 10,000 clones, 70% to 90% appearing once. Cyclophosphamide on days +3 and +4 followed busulfan-fludarabine conditioning and a marrow graft. Sequencing used PBMCs, obtained approximately 1,800 days after allogeneic stem cell transplant with posttransplant cyclophosphamide. Every receptor here comes from a female patient aged 50-59 years who received an allogeneic stem cell transplant from a related donor, was CMV-positive, and had no GVHD. T cells may partly derive from the graft donor.

The chain couples TRBV5-1 to TRBJ2-1; 8 bases match TRBD2. V shed 0 bases, J shed 4 bases, and the junction held 3 bases outside the gene matches. The CDR3 runs to 15 residues. In germline, CDR1 is SGHRS, CDR2 YFSETQ. The CDR3 protein is CASSLGLAGYNEQFF. CDR3 nucleotide sequence: TGCGCCAGCAGCTTGGGGCTAGCGGGTTACAATGAGCAGTTCTTC.

V and J are TRBV5-4 and TRBJ1-4; 9 bases align to TRBD1. Trimming took 4 bases from V and 7 from J; bases not matched to a gene: 5. CDR1 is SGHNT and CDR2 is YYREEE in the germline V gene (reference sequence). This CDR3 is built from 14 residues. This chain's CDR3 is CASSDGTGSEKLFF. DNA of the CDR3: TGTGCCAGCAGCGACGGGACAGGGAGTGAAAAACTGTTTTTT.

This chain links TRBV5-1 with TRBJ2-7, with 12 bases fitting TRBD2. J was trimmed by 2 bases and V by 1 base; bases with no gene match: 10. Germline loops: CDR1 SGHRS, CDR2 YFSETQ. CDR3 length: 18 amino acids. The CDR3 DNA reads TGCGCCAGCAGCTTGATCCCTAGCGGGAGGGGAAGCACCTACGAGCAGTACTTC. Translation: CASSLIPSGRGSTYEQYF.

This clone was seen a single time. The chain couples TRBV7-9 to TRBJ1-1; tentative D call: TRBD1 (5 bases). V dropped 5 bases and J dropped 3 bases, with 19 bases sitting between them. Germline V gene sequence: CDR1 SEHNR, CDR2 FQNEAQ (reference sequence). This CDR3 is built from 16 residues. CDR3 sequence (DNA): TGTGCCAGCAGCAGGGACTCGGCGGGAATTGACACTGAAGCTTTCTTT. It specifies CASSRDSAGIDTEAFF.

This clone was seen once. The chain has TRBV5-4 and TRBJ2-1; TRBD2 matches 13 bases. Germline lookup yields CDR1 SGHNT and CDR2 YYREEE (reference sequence). This CDR3 contains 15 residues. With 5 bases clipped from V and 9 bases from J, the junction kept 8 bases outside the gene matches. CDR3 loop: CASSSGTSGNAEQFF. The CDR3 nucleotides read TGTGCCAGCAGTTCCGGGACTAGCGGGAACGCTGAGCAGTTCTTC.

A few counts support this clone. V and J are TRBV7-7 and TRBJ2-5, with 15 bases matching TRBD2. This CDR3 spans 16 amino acids. Unmatched junction bases numbered 3, after V lost 5 bases and J lost 2 bases. CDR1 and CDR2 (germline): SSHAT, FNYEAQ (reference sequence). The CDR3 loop reads CASSRGLAGGQETQYF. The CDR3 DNA reads as TGTGCCAGCAGCCGGGGACTAGCGGGAGGACAAGAGACCCAGTACTTC.

The chain joins TRBV18 to TRBJ2-7, with 7 bases fitting TRBD1. Trimming took 8 bases from V and 5 from J; bases not matched to a gene: 15. Germline V CDR1 and CDR2: KGHSH, LQKENI. The CDR3 has 15 residues. CDR3 sequence reads: CASTLNYRGSDEQYF. The CDR3 region has the DNA TGTGCCAGCACGCTAAATTACAGGGGAAGCGACGAGCAGTACTTC.

The rearrangement uses TRBV10-1 and TRBJ2-2; a possible D gene is TRBD2 (7 bases). Germline CDR1 is WNHNN and CDR2 is SYGVQD (reference sequence). The V gene lost 3 bases and the J gene lost 7 bases, with 21 bases spanning the gap. The CDR3 length is 17 residues. The CDR3 here is CASSEGEGVHGIGELFF. In DNA, the CDR3 is TGCGCCAGCAGTGAAGGGGAGGGGGTTCATGGTATCGGGGAGCTGTTTTTT.

This clone has only a few counts. V usage is TRBV18 and J usage is TRBJ2-7; D is ambiguous. V was clipped by 4 bases and J by 0 bases, with 10 bases between them. The CDR3 totals 14 residues. Germline V gene data show CDR1 as KGHSH and CDR2 as LQKENI. Here the CDR3 reads CASSRGLSSYEQYF. The CDR3 region has the DNA TGTGCCAGCTCACGAGGATTGAGCTCCTACGAGCAGTACTTC. Supplemented by reference TRBV18 and TRBJ2-7, the full variable domain reads NAGVMQNPRHLVRRRGQEARLRCSPMKGHSHVYWYRQLPEEGLKFMVYLQKENIIDESGMPKERFSAEFPKEGPSILRIQQVVRGDSAAYFCASSRGLSSYEQYFGPGTRLTVT.

The chain couples TRBV29-1 to TRBJ2-1; no clear D. CDR3 length equals 11 residues. Germline V CDR1 and CDR2: SQVTM, ANQGSEA. Between the trimmed V and J ends, which lost 3 bases and 10 bases, there was a span of 10 bases. CDR3 in DNA: TGCAGCGTTGATCTCCATCGGGAGCAGTTCTTC. Protein product: CSVDLHREQFF.